This T cell receptor beta chain originates from a study of blood T cell repertoires in COVID-19. Looking at the study overall: Samples of COVID-19 (acute and convalescent) were obtained from the United States, Italy and Spain.

This table comes from immunoSEQ multiplex PCR, and its TCRdb copy is limited to in-frame clones, with some not included. The sample lists around 330,000 clones, about nine tenths seen once, with approximately 5% in the top ten. Two consecutive negative NP/OP PCR tests, clearance, or resolved symptoms defined Cohort 3 recovery. There are 13 residues in the CDR3. Trimming shortened V by 3 bases and J by 6 bases, and 11 bases separated the two germline ends. Germline lookup yields CDR1 SGHAT and CDR2 FQNNGV. The sequence derives from a man aged 60 to 75 who had recovered from COVID-19. This chain joins TRBV11-2 and TRBJ1-1, with D perhaps matching TRBD1 (5 bases). Sequenced: PBMCs or T cells enriched from blood (not recorded which). The CDR3 region is CASSFAGYAEAFF. The CDR3, as DNA: TGTGCCAGCAGCTTTGCAGGGTACGCTGAAGCTTTCTTT. The variable domain in full, completed from reference TRBV11-2 and TRBJ1-1, reads EAGVAQSPRYKIIEKRQSVAFWCNPISGHATLYWYQQILGQGPKLLIQFQNNGVVDDSQLPKDRFSAERLKGVDSTLKIQPAKLEDSAVYLCASSFAGYAEAFFGQGTRLTVV.